Listed below are T cell receptor beta chains from one sample, sequenced in a study of Graves' ophthalmopathy and Graves' hyperthyroidism. Each CDR3 protein is one row after TCRdb ran MiXCR on the multiplex PCR reads. This sample has under 800,000 distinct CDR3 sequences; roughly 20% occur once, and the top ten carry approximately 6.5%. Sample: peripheral blood. The receptors shown here come from a woman between 18 and 30 years old with stable Graves' hyperthyroidism. Some clones in this sample may be carry-over from other donors' samples. Both conserved end residues are trimmed from each CDR3. The order of the fields is CDR3 length, J gene, V gene, CDR3 protein.

len: 13
j_gene: TRBJ1-5
v_gene: TRBV4-1
CDR3aa: ASSHSGNSNQPQH

len: 11
j_gene: TRBJ1-5
v_gene: TRBV30
CDR3aa: AWSQQANQPQH

len: 14
j_gene: TRBJ2-5
v_gene: TRBV12-3/TRBV12-4
CDR3aa: ASSTTSGRLQETQY

len: 15
j_gene: TRBJ1-2
v_gene: TRBV6-5
CDR3aa: ASSYLARQGGGYGYT

len: 12
j_gene: TRBJ2-2
v_gene: TRBV7-2
CDR3aa: ANARGGGTGELF

len: 12
j_gene: TRBJ1-2
v_gene: TRBV6-1
CDR3aa: ASSPVEFVSGYT

len: 11
j_gene: TRBJ1-2
v_gene: TRBV14
CDR3aa: ASSSDRSYGYT

len: 13
j_gene: TRBJ2-5
v_gene: TRBV6-5
CDR3aa: ASSYFPSGQETQY

len: 12
j_gene: TRBJ1-1
v_gene: TRBV28
CDR3aa: ASSWQGLNTEAF

len: 13
j_gene: TRBJ1-1
v_gene: TRBV5-4
CDR3aa: ASSHPTETDTEAF

len: 12
j_gene: TRBJ2-7
v_gene: TRBV29-1
CDR3aa: SVAWQGSSYEQY

len: 12
j_gene: TRBJ2-5
v_gene: TRBV9
CDR3aa: ASSVGLGQETQY

len: 16
j_gene: TRBJ2-1
v_gene: TRBV12-5
CDR3aa: ASGLYLAGGSSYNEQF

len: 15
j_gene: TRBJ2-2
v_gene: TRBV12-5
CDR3aa: ASGLVIGGGGPGELF

len: 13
j_gene: TRBJ2-7
v_gene: TRBV27
CDR3aa: ASSGRTGEGHEQY

len: 14
j_gene: TRBJ2-2
v_gene: TRBV6-1
CDR3aa: ASSEGKAYRAGELF

len: 12
j_gene: TRBJ1-4
v_gene: TRBV10-3
CDR3aa: AISERGGGEKLF

len: 11
j_gene: TRBJ1-6
v_gene: TRBV2
CDR3aa: ASKGEGASPLH

len: 13
j_gene: TRBJ2-7
v_gene: TRBV6-1
CDR3aa: ASTLGTGGPYEQY

len: 13
j_gene: TRBJ2-7
v_gene: TRBV7-2
CDR3aa: ASSRLITAEYEQY

len: 12
j_gene: TRBJ1-5
v_gene: TRBV19
CDR3aa: ASSIQDSLQPQH

len: 11
j_gene: TRBJ2-2
v_gene: TRBV7-3
CDR3aa: ASSLSLQGQLF

len: 14
j_gene: TRBJ2-6
v_gene: TRBV20-1
CDR3aa: SAPEVSLSGANVLT

len: 11
j_gene: TRBJ1-1
v_gene: TRBV20-1
CDR3aa: SAREPGYTEAF

len: 14
j_gene: TRBJ2-7
v_gene: TRBV25-1
CDR3aa: ASSESTSGLSYEQY

len: 12
j_gene: TRBJ1-1
v_gene: TRBV6-2/TRBV6-3
CDR3aa: ASKVGGGITEAF

len: 12
j_gene: TRBJ2-2
v_gene: TRBV12-5
CDR3aa: ASGLTGFTGELF

len: 13
j_gene: TRBJ2-1
v_gene: TRBV27
CDR3aa: ASAQSWTGSNEQF

len: 13
j_gene: TRBJ2-7
v_gene: TRBV7-2
CDR3aa: ASSRYSGGTGEQY

len: 12
j_gene: TRBJ1-1
v_gene: TRBV29-1
CDR3aa: SVVRGGMNTEAF

len: 10
j_gene: TRBJ1-1
v_gene: TRBV6-1
CDR3aa: ASMRGRTWAF

len: 12
j_gene: TRBJ1-6
v_gene: TRBV6-1
CDR3aa: ASSRTGRDSPLH

len: 11
j_gene: TRBJ2-7
v_gene: TRBV19
CDR3aa: ASSIETGYEQY

len: 12
j_gene: TRBJ1-2
v_gene: TRBV6-1
CDR3aa: ASRPPGLYYGYT

len: 12
j_gene: TRBJ1-1
v_gene: TRBV5-1
CDR3aa: ASKEGSVNTEAF

len: 12
j_gene: TRBJ1-5
v_gene: TRBV12-3/TRBV12-4
CDR3aa: ASSSPASDGYQH

len: 13
j_gene: TRBJ1-6
v_gene: TRBV7-2
CDR3aa: ASSPSTGVSSPLH

len: 14
j_gene: TRBJ1-5
v_gene: TRBV25-1
CDR3aa: ASNLWATGRNQPQH

len: 13
j_gene: TRBJ2-7
v_gene: TRBV9
CDR3aa: ASSVEGTSSYEQY

len: 17
j_gene: TRBJ2-4
v_gene: TRBV27
CDR3aa: ASSLSGQGAHSRQNIQY

len: 11
j_gene: TRBJ2-2
v_gene: TRBV20-1
CDR3aa: SASGTGTGELF

len: 13
j_gene: TRBJ1-2
v_gene: TRBV5-1
CDR3aa: ASSFSSGQGEGYT

len: 15
j_gene: TRBJ2-5
v_gene: TRBV2
CDR3aa: ASSVSSSGGEIETQY

len: 12
j_gene: TRBJ1-1
v_gene: TRBV6-1
CDR3aa: ASSRSSGGSEAF

len: 13
j_gene: TRBJ1-2
v_gene: TRBV11-1
CDR3aa: ASSKPGQANYGYT

len: 12
j_gene: TRBJ2-7
v_gene: TRBV6-2/TRBV6-3
CDR3aa: ASSSDGLSYEQY

len: 13
j_gene: TRBJ1-1
v_gene: TRBV6-1
CDR3aa: ASSSLGQTNTEAF

len: 10
j_gene: TRBJ1-5
v_gene: TRBV6-1
CDR3aa: ASTDGNQPQH

len: 13
j_gene: TRBJ1-5
v_gene: TRBV19
CDR3aa: ASSIGTGYNQPQH

len: 12
j_gene: TRBJ1-2
v_gene: TRBV14
CDR3aa: ASSSYRAYGGYT

len: 13
j_gene: TRBJ1-2
v_gene: TRBV6-5
CDR3aa: ASSYRGTGNYGYT